A single sample gave rise to the 30 T cell receptor beta chains below, sequenced in a study of molecular identifiers for immune sequencing clone quantification. MiXCR, applied by TCRdb to the PCR reads, yields one record per CDR3 protein. Of about 300,000 distinct CDR3 sequences in the sample, 20% to 25% are singletons; the top ten hold 0.81%. The sequencing sample was made of naive CD8+ T cells from blood, with Jurkat cell RNA spiked in. Regarding subset: FACS-sorted CD8+CD4-CCR7+CD45RA+ naive T cells. These receptors were obtained from a human donor in good health. Some libraries in this study had Jurkat cell RNA spiked in.

As to this clonotype: This may be a read error: a much more frequent sequence differs by one nucleotide. The conserved phenylalanine or tryptophan normally closing the CDR3 is absent here, so this likely arose from a read error. The J gene is TRBJ2-7, the V gene TRBV7-9, with a weak D call TRBD2 (6 bases). V lost 0 bases and J lost 5, with 11 bases in between. The CDR3 is made up of 14 amino acids. In germline, CDR1 is SEHNR, CDR2 FQNEAQ (reference sequence). In nucleotides, the CDR3 is TGTGCCAGCAGCTTAGCGGGCGGGATCCACGAGCAGTACCTC. Translated, it gives CASSLAGGIHEQYL.

This clonotype turned up a few times. This clone may be a read error of a much larger clone one base away. This CDR3 fails to terminate in the conserved phenylalanine or tryptophan, so it likely reflects a read error. The V and J genes are TRBV5-4 and TRBJ2-5; the D gene could be TRBD1 or TRBD2 (5 bases each). Deletions cut 2 bases from V and 4 bases from J, with 9 bases between. Germline V lookup: CDR1 SGHNT, CDR2 YYREEE (reference sequence). The CDR3 has 13 amino acids. CDR3 coding DNA: TGTGCCAGCAGCTTAGAGGGGCCAGAGACCCAGTACCTC. This codes for CASSLEGPETQYL.

In this sample, this clonotype turned up many times. The chain links TRBV30 to TRBJ2-1, with D tentatively TRBD2 (5 bases). This CDR3 comprises 14 residues. CDR1 and CDR2 from the germline V gene are GTSNPN and SVGIG (reference sequence). The germline V and J ends were trimmed by 5 bases and 10 bases, with 21 bases remaining between them. This chain's CDR3 is CAWDKDSAYEEQFF. In DNA form, the CDR3 reads TGTGCCTGGGACAAGGACTCCGCGTATGAAGAGCAGTTCTTC.

The rearrangement uses TRBV7-9 and TRBJ2-7; 7 bases map to TRBD2. The CDR3 covers 15 residues. Germline trimming cut 1 base from V and 3 bases from J; bases unmatched to any gene: 6. Looked up from germline, CDR1 is SEHNR and CDR2 is FQNEAQ (reference sequence). The CDR3 DNA reads TGTGCCAGCAGCTTAGTCGGCGGGAGTCTCTACGAGCAGTACTTC. Protein sequence: CASSLVGGSLYEQYF.

This clonotype came up many times. For the CDR3, the DNA is TGTGCCTGGAGTCCCGGGACTTCCATCTACTACGAGCAGTACTTC. It yields the protein CAWSPGTSIYYEQYF. The rearrangement links TRBV30 to TRBJ2-7, with TRBD2 as a possible D gene (6 bases). V lost 2 bases and J lost 3, with 17 bases in between. Germline CDR1 and CDR2: GTSNPN and SVGIG (reference sequence). CDR3 size: 15 residues.

This clonotype has at least ten counts. The chain combines TRBV7-2 with TRBJ1-5; weak D call: TRBD1 (6 bases). The CDR3 has 13 residues. Germline assignment: CDR1 SGHTA and CDR2 FQGNSA. V was shortened by 3 bases and J by 4 bases, with 7 bases between the two germline ends. The CDR3 loop is CASSFGQNQPQHF. As DNA, the CDR3 is TGTGCCAGCAGCTTTGGACAGAATCAGCCCCAGCATTTT.

J is TRBJ2-1 and V is TRBV11-2; 8 bases align to TRBD2. Germline values: CDR1 SGHAT, CDR2 FQNNGV. CDR3 length: 17 amino acids. The junction had 18 bases not matched to a gene; V was cut back by 5 bases and J by 9 bases. The CDR3 nucleotides read TGTGCCAGCAGCGCACCACCAAGGACTAGCAACGGTGGTGAGCAGTTCTTC. This gives the protein CASSAPPRTSNGGEQFF.

The chain carries TRBV7-9 and TRBJ2-7; D uncertain. The CDR3 length is 12 residues. Germline V lookup: CDR1 SEHNR, CDR2 FQNEAQ (reference sequence). Trimming shortened V by 5 bases and J by 7 bases, and 12 bases separated the two germline ends. The DNA for the CDR3 is TGTGCCAGCAGCGCAGAAGGGATTGAGCAGTACTTC. Amino acid sequence: CASSAEGIEQYF.

This clonotype was seen just once. It may be a read error: a sequence one base away is much more abundant. The V gene is TRBV4-3, the J gene TRBJ2-7; D gene uncertain. The CDR3 loop spans 14 amino acids. V lost 1 base to trimming and J lost 3 bases, with 10 bases between them. Looked up from germline, CDR1 is LGHNA and CDR2 is YSLEER. As DNA, the CDR3 is TGCGCCAGCAGCCAAGGCCGGACCCACTACGAGCAGTACTTC. Protein product: CASSQGRTHYEQYF.

A few counts support this clonotype. A much bigger clone sits one base away, suggesting this may be a read error. This chain joins TRBV7-9 and TRBJ1-5; a weak D match, TRBD1 (5 bases). The CDR3 contains 13 residues. CDR1 SEHNR and CDR2 FQNEAQ come from the germline V gene (reference sequence). CDR3 nucleotides: TGTGCCAGCAGCCCAGGGTGGAATCTGCCCCAGCATTTT. Translating gives CASSPGWNLPQHF.

This clonotype has at least ten counts. The rearrangement links TRBV11-2 to TRBJ2-5; D gene uncertain. CDR3 length equals 15 residues. The V end lost 5 bases, the J end lost 5 bases, and 18 bases lay between the germline ends. CDR1 is SGHAT, CDR2 FQNNGV, per germline. CDR3 protein: CASSPLMGMMETQYF. DNA for the CDR3: TGTGCCAGCAGCCCACTCATGGGCATGATGGAGACCCAGTACTTC. Filled out from reference TRBV11-2 and TRBJ2-5, the complete variable domain reads EAGVAQSPRYKIIEKRQSVAFWCNPISGHATLYWYQQILGQGPKLLIQFQNNGVVDDSQLPKDRFSAERLKGVDSTLKIQPAKLEDSAVYLCASSPLMGMMETQYFGPGTRLLVL.

This clonotype was observed many times. The chain joins TRBV20-1 to TRBJ2-7, with a tentative D call TRBD1 (6 bases). The CDR3 is 15 residues long. Trimming took 3 bases from V and 3 from J, leaving 18 bases between them. Germline assignment: CDR1 DFQATT and CDR2 SNEGSKA (reference sequence). This chain's CDR3 is CSARDLRQAHYEQYF. In DNA, the CDR3 is TGCAGTGCTAGGGACCTAAGACAGGCACACTACGAGCAGTACTTC.

The sample holds many counts of this clonotype. V is TRBV12-3 or TRBV12-4 and J is TRBJ1-1; 8 positions agree with TRBD1. The CDR3 has 11 amino acids. The ends lost 7 bases at V and 10 bases at J; junction bases unmatched: 5. The CDR3 spells CASTATGAAFF. In nucleotides, the CDR3 is TGTGCCAGCACCGCGACAGGGGCAGCTTTCTTT.

This clonotype was counted ten times or more. This chain links TRBV19 with TRBJ2-6; perhaps D is TRBD1 or TRBD2 (6 bases each). V lost 3 bases to trimming and J lost 0 bases, with 12 bases between them. Germline loops: CDR1 LNHDA, CDR2 SQIVND (reference sequence). The CDR3 length is 17 residues. The CDR3 sequence: CASSMAGHYSGANVLTF. The CDR3 coding sequence is TGTGCCAGTAGTATGGCGGGACACTACTCTGGGGCCAACGTCCTGACTTTC.

Of note for this clonotype: A much larger clone lies a single base off, so this may be a read error. The chain links TRBV6-2 or TRBV6-3 to TRBJ1-5, with a possible D match to TRBD1 (5 bases). V gave up 2 bases and J gave up 2 bases, with 7 bases separating them. Germline loops: CDR1 MNHEY, CDR2 SVGEGT. The CDR3 totals 14 residues. CDR3 coding DNA: TGTGCCAGCAGTTACATGGGGGGCAATCAGCCCCAGCATTTT. This encodes CASSYMGGNQPQHF.

Worth noting for this clonotype: A single base separates this from a much larger clone, so it may be a read error. V usage is TRBV4-1 and J usage is TRBJ2-1, with D tentatively TRBD2 (6 bases). The CDR3 is 17 residues long. Germline CDR1 MGHRA, CDR2 YSYEKL. Between the trimmed V and J ends, which lost 6 bases and 0 bases, there was a span of 18 bases. The CDR3 DNA follows: TGCGCCAGCAGTCCTACCGGAGGGCCAGGCTCCTACAATGAGCAGTTCTTC. It encodes CASSPTGGPGSYNEQFF.

On this clonotype: Possible read error: a much larger clone is one base away. Given the absence of the conserved phenylalanine or tryptophan at the CDR3 end, a read error is likely. Because the CDR3's place on the DNA is in doubt, the DNA is left out and the CDR3 is given as listed by TCRdb. V and J are TRBV20-1 and TRBJ1-1; the table calls TRBD1, which could not be checked here. The CDR3 has 13 residues if both end residues are counted. Germline CDR1 DFQATT, CDR2 SNEGSKA (reference sequence). This CDR3 reads CSARDSRGGEGFL.

Points on this clonotype: One base away lies a much larger clone, so this may be a sequencing read error. V and J are TRBV6-5 and TRBJ1-1; unclear D gene. Germline V gene data show CDR1 as MNHEY and CDR2 as SVGAGI. This CDR3 is 14 amino acids long. Here the CDR3 DNA reads TGTGCCGGCAGTTACTCGACCATTAACACTGAAGCTTTCTTT. This sequence encodes CAGSYSTINTEAFF.

Points on this clonotype: It may be a read error: a sequence one base away is much more abundant. The genes are TRBV28 and TRBJ2-3; D is perhaps TRBD1 (5 bases). V was shortened by 4 bases and J by 0 bases, with 11 bases between the two germline ends. The CDR3 extends over 15 amino acids. The germline V gene encodes CDR1 MDHEN and CDR2 SYDVKM. The CDR3 region has the DNA TGTGCCAGCAGTTCTGGCAGGGTGAGCACAGATACGCAGTATTTT. Its protein product is CASSSGRVSTDTQYF. Drawing the rest from reference TRBV28 and TRBJ2-3, the complete variable domain is DVKVTQSSRYLVKRTGEKVFLECVQDMDHENMFWYRQDPGLGLRLIYFSYDVKMKEKGDIPEGYSVSREKKERFSLILESASTNQTSMYLCASSSGRVSTDTQYFGPGTRLTVL.

This clonotype was seen many times. The genes are TRBV5-1 and TRBJ2-7, with 9 positions matching TRBD1. Germline CDR1 and CDR2: SGHRS and YFSETQ. After removal of 4 bases from V and 5 bases from J, the junction contained 7 bases not matched to a gene. The CDR3 spans 14 residues. CDR3 bases: TGCGCCAGCAGCACGGGACAGGGAGGGGACGAGCAGTACTTC. It is translated as CASSTGQGGDEQYF.

Points on this clonotype: One base away lies a much larger clone, so this may be a sequencing read error. The chain uses TRBV7-9 and TRBJ2-5, with D possibly TRBD2 on 5 matching bases. Germline V gives CDR1 SEHNR, CDR2 FQNEAQ (reference sequence). The CDR3 sequence is 13 residues long. DNA for the CDR3: TGTGCCAGCAGCCCCGCCTGGGGAGAGACCCAGTGCTTC. Amino acid sequence: CASSPAWGETQCF.

There are a few counts of this clonotype. The V and J genes are TRBV28 and TRBJ2-7; 9 bases are a match to TRBD1. Trimming at V came to 4 bases and at J to 5 bases, leaving 6 bases not matched to a gene. This CDR3 comprises 14 residues. From germline, CDR1 is MDHEN and CDR2 SYDVKM. The CDR3 spells CASSSRQGDHEQYF. In DNA, the CDR3 is TGTGCCAGCAGTTCACGACAGGGGGACCACGAGCAGTACTTC.

The sample holds many counts of this clonotype. This chain joins TRBV20-1 and TRBJ1-1; D ambiguous. The CDR3 has 16 residues. The V gene's germline CDR1 is DFQATT and CDR2 SNEGSKA (reference sequence). V shed 0 bases and J shed 5 bases, with 19 bases lying between them. The CDR3 loop is CSARDPHREVETEAFF. The CDR3 DNA is TGCAGTGCTAGAGATCCCCACCGGGAAGTAGAAACTGAAGCTTTCTTT.

In regard to this clonotype: Just one base apart from a much larger clone, this may be a read error. As the CDR3 is not closed by the conserved phenylalanine or tryptophan, this likely results from a read error. The chain couples TRBV7-6 to TRBJ1-6; tentative D call: TRBD1 (5 bases). Looked up from germline, CDR1 is SGHVS and CDR2 is FNYEAQ. CDR3 length equals 16 residues. Trimming took off 1 base at V and 5 bases at J, with 12 bases between the two ends. CDR3 coding DNA: TGTGCCAGCAGCTTAGAATGGACAAGCGATAATTCACCCCTCCACTAT. Amino acids: CASSLEWTSDNSPLHY.

In its sample, this clonotype was seen a few times. The chain uses TRBV19 and TRBJ2-3; TRBD1 is a possible D gene (5 bases). CDR3 length: 16 residues. Germline V gene sequence: CDR1 LNHDA, CDR2 SQIVND (reference sequence). Trimming cost V 1 base and J 0 bases, with 11 bases left between them. This CDR3 is CASSIAYRRSTDTQYF. The CDR3 DNA follows: TGTGCCAGTAGTATAGCCTACAGGAGAAGCACAGATACGCAGTATTTT.

As to this clonotype: At one end the junction does not follow the germline gene, possibly because of a read error. The V call is TRBV28, the J call TRBJ1-1; 7 bases agree with TRBD1. Germline-derived CDR1 and CDR2 are MDHEN and SYDVKM. The CDR3 spans 15 residues. The CDR3 reads CASTLRDRLNTEASF. In nucleotides, the CDR3 is TGTGCCAGCACCCTTAGGGACAGACTGAACACTGAAGCTTCCTTT.

This clonotype came up once. One end of the junction is discordant with germline, which a read error may explain. The genes are TRBV30 and TRBJ2-2; D may be TRBD2 (5 bases). CDR1 and CDR2 (germline): GTSNPN, SVGIG (reference sequence). The CDR3 runs 13 residues. Written as DNA, the CDR3 is TGTGCCCGGAGTGTGAGGGTCACCGGGGAGCTGTTTTTT. Translating it yields CARSVRVTGELFF.

At least ten counts were recorded for this clonotype. The chain recombines TRBV29-1 with TRBJ2-3; 7 positions agree with TRBD1. Trimming took 8 bases from V and 5 from J; bases not matched to a gene: 13. CDR3 size: 14 residues. CDR1 and CDR2 (germline): SQVTM, ANQGSEA. The CDR3: CSPTLAGGGDTQYF. Written as DNA, the CDR3 is TGCAGCCCCACCCTGGCAGGGGGTGGAGATACGCAGTATTTT.

This clonotype showed up many times. The chain links TRBV5-4 to TRBJ2-3; D is undetermined. CDR3 length equals 14 residues. The V and J ends lost 5 bases and 4 bases respectively, with 14 bases between them. Germline V gene lookup returns CDR1 SGHNT and CDR2 YYREEE (reference sequence). CDR3 nucleotide sequence: TGTGCCAGCAGTTTATCAGGATTTGCAGATACGCAGTATTTT. This gives the protein CASSLSGFADTQYF.

This clonotype was seen repeatedly, ten times or more. The chain uses TRBV2 and TRBJ2-1, with 12 bases lining up with TRBD2. Germline-derived CDR1 and CDR2 are SNHLY and FYNNEI. CDR3 length equals 20 residues. V shed 1 base, J shed 1 base, and the junction held 11 bases outside the gene matches. The CDR3 nucleotides read TGTGCCAGCAGTGAAGAGCTAGCGGGAGGGATATTGGGATCCTACAATGAGCAGTTCTTC. Translation: CASSEELAGGILGSYNEQFF.